The T cell receptor (beta chain) under discussion was sequenced for a study of identical twins. The cDNA had a unique molecular identifier and a template-switch universal primer site. MiXCR was run by TCRdb on the 5' RACE reads, yielding one entry per CDR3 protein. Of roughly 150,000 distinct CDR3 sequences detected, approximately 4% appear once; the ten largest clones hold approximately 7.6%. At least ten counts were recorded for this clonotype. The junction shows a germline mismatch at one end, possibly a read error. Germline V lookup: CDR1 SGHRS, CDR2 YFSETQ. The CDR3 runs to 14 residues. This receptor was obtained from a man in his late teens or twenties in good health. The V and J genes are TRBV5-1 and TRBJ2-5; D is ambiguous. The sample consisted of memory T cells sorted from blood. The DNA of the CDR3 is TGTGCCAGCAGCTTAGTCGGCGGACAAGAGACCCAGTACTTC. Translating it yields CASSLVGGQETQYF.